What follows are 18 T cell receptor beta chains derived from one specimen sequenced in a study of blood T cell repertoires in COVID-19. Produced via immunoSEQ multiplex PCR; TCRdb's table is partial and in-frame only. Among 200,000 or so clones listed, roughly 80% were seen once. The sequencing input was peripheral blood. The receptors originated from a woman over 75 with COVID-19, enrolled during active disease.

This clone is a singleton in its sample. The gene calls are TRBV19 and TRBJ2-5, with a tentative D call TRBD2 (6 bases). V lost 8 bases to trimming and J lost 0 bases, with 13 bases between them. The CDR3 is 14 residues long. Germline V gives CDR1 LNHDA, CDR2 SQIVND (reference sequence). The CDR3 DNA reads as TGTGCCAGTCGCTTGGGGGGATACCAAGAGACCCAGTACTTC. Translation: CASRLGGYQETQYF.

The gene calls are TRBV5-4 and TRBJ2-3; D gene uncertain. The V and J ends lost 3 bases and 2 bases respectively, with 4 bases between them. This CDR3 contains 12 residues. Germline CDR1 SGHNT, CDR2 YYREEE (reference sequence). In DNA form, the CDR3 reads TGTGCCAGCAGCTCCTCCACAGATACGCAGTATTTT. Protein: CASSSSTDTQYF.

The rearrangement joins TRBV10-3 to TRBJ1-1, with 7 bases fitting TRBD1. CDR1 and CDR2 from the germline V gene are ENHRY and SYGVKD. The CDR3 is 14 amino acids. The junction had 12 bases not matched to a gene; V was cut back by 7 bases and J by 7 bases. The CDR3, as DNA: TGTGCCATCAAGAGCGCGGACAGGTTGGATGAAGCTTTCTTT. It codes for CAIKSADRLDEAFF.

This clone was picked up one time. This rearrangement joins TRBV7-7 to TRBJ2-5; 7 positions agree with TRBD2. The V gene end was trimmed by 5 bases and the J gene end by 7 bases; junction bases not matched to a gene: 10. This CDR3 contains 14 residues. CDR1 SSHAT and CDR2 FNYEAQ come from the germline V gene (reference sequence). Written as DNA, the CDR3 is TGTGCCAGCAGCGACAGCGGGGCCCGAGTGACCCAGTACTTC. Translated, it gives CASSDSGARVTQYF.

The chain employs TRBV7-9 and TRBJ2-3; no definite D call. CDR3 size: 17 residues. The V and J ends lost 2 bases and 3 bases respectively, with 18 bases between them. Germline CDR1 reads SEHNR; CDR2 reads FQNEAQ (reference sequence). The CDR3 coding sequence is TGTGCCAGCAGCTTAAGACTTACCATCGGAAGAACAGATACGCAGTATTTT. This gives the protein CASSLRLTIGRTDTQYF. The entire variable domain, with the rest obtained from reference TRBV7-9 and TRBJ2-3, is as follows: DTGVSQNPRHKITKRGQNVTFRCDPISEHNRLYWYRQTLGQGPEFLTYFQNEAQLEKSRLLSDRFSAERPKGSFSTLEIQRTEQGDSAMYLCASSLRLTIGRTDTQYFGPGTRLTVL.

The chain couples TRBV9 to TRBJ1-5, with D possibly being TRBD1 (5 bases). V was clipped by 0 bases and J by 3 bases, with 10 bases between them. This CDR3 comprises 15 residues. CDR1 is SGDLS, CDR2 YYNGEE, per germline. The DNA of the CDR3 is TGTGCCAGCAGCGTAGGAGGAGGGGTCAATCAGCCCCAGCATTTT. Its protein is CASSVGGGVNQPQHF.

The sample holds a few counts of this clone. The chain couples TRBV3-1 (or the pseudogene TRBV3-2) to TRBJ1-4; a weak D match, TRBD1 (5 bases). V lost 2 bases and J lost 2, with 12 bases in between. The CDR3 totals 16 residues. The germline V gene encodes CDR1 LGHDT and CDR2 YNNKEL (reference sequence). The CDR3 sequence: CASSQSSGGTNEKLFF. The CDR3 coding sequence is TGTGCCAGCAGCCAATCATCGGGGGGGACTAATGAAAAACTGTTTTTT.

V gene TRBV10-3 combines with J gene TRBJ2-1; 12 bases match TRBD2. CDR1 and CDR2 (germline): ENHRY, SYGVKD. With V trimmed by 4 bases and J by 7 bases, 5 bases remained unmatched. CDR3 length: 15 amino acids. The CDR3 region is CAISVLAGGQNEQFF. The CDR3 nucleotides read TGTGCCATCAGTGTTCTAGCGGGGGGGCAGAATGAGCAGTTCTTC.

This clone showed up just once. The rearrangement links TRBV5-1 to TRBJ1-2; the D is unclear. The germline gives CDR1 SGHRS, CDR2 YFSETQ. The CDR3 spans 15 residues. Between the trimmed V and J ends, which lost 2 bases and 6 bases, there was a span of 17 bases. The CDR3 region has the DNA TGCGCCAGCAGCTTAACTGGATTCAGCGATAATGGCTACACCTTC. It is translated as CASSLTGFSDNGYTF.

This chain uses TRBV5-1 with TRBJ2-5; TRBD2 matches 13 bases. Germline CDR1 reads SGHRS; CDR2 reads YFSETQ. V shed 4 bases, J shed 0 bases, and the junction held 3 bases outside the gene matches. This CDR3 has 16 amino acids. CDR3 bases: TGCGCCAGCAGCGAGACTAGCGGGGGGCACCAAGAGACCCAGTACTTC. It translates to CASSETSGGHQETQYF.

CDR3 region: CASSQAGLENDEQFF. Here the CDR3 DNA reads TGTGCCAGCAGCCAAGCCGGACTAGAGAACGATGAGCAGTTCTTC. The rearrangement links TRBV4-2 to TRBJ2-1; 7 bases map to TRBD2. The trim removed 1 base at V and 8 bases at J, leaving 8 bases unmatched. Germline values: CDR1 LGHNA, CDR2 YNFKEQ. The CDR3 length is 15 residues.

The rearrangement uses TRBV6-5 and TRBJ2-5, with D tentatively TRBD2 (6 bases). Germline values: CDR1 MNHEY, CDR2 SVGAGI. V lost 0 bases and J lost 7, with 18 bases in between. The CDR3 runs 16 residues. In DNA, the CDR3 is TGTGCCAGCAGTTACTCGCGCGGGACTTCCAAGGGGACCCAGTACTTC. Translation: CASSYSRGTSKGTQYF.

A single count supports this clone. This chain connects TRBV14 to TRBJ1-4, with D unclear. Trimming removed 1 base at V and 7 bases at J, with 7 bases between. This CDR3 has 13 residues. Germline V gene sequence: CDR1 SGHDN, CDR2 FVKESK. CDR3: CASSQVPGEKLFF. CDR3 bases: TGTGCCAGCAGCCAAGTCCCGGGTGAAAAACTGTTTTTT.

The chain uses TRBV19 and TRBJ1-2; 8 bases agree with TRBD1. Germline loops: CDR1 LNHDA, CDR2 SQIVND (reference sequence). With 6 bases clipped from V and 5 bases from J, the junction kept 11 bases outside the gene matches. The CDR3 consists of 15 residues. As DNA, the CDR3 is TGTGCCAGTAGCCAGCTCCAGGGGGCAAGGTATGGCTACACCTTC. Translating gives CASSQLQGARYGYTF. Looking up the rest from reference TRBV19 and TRBJ1-2 gives the full variable domain: DGGITQSPKYLFRKEGQNVTLSCEQNLNHDAMYWYRQDPGQGLRLIYYSQIVNDFQKGDIAEGYSVSREKKESFPLTVTSAQKNPTAFYLCASSQLQGARYGYTFGSGTRLTVV.

The chain links TRBV4-3 to TRBJ1-1, with D unclear. Germline V CDR1 and CDR2: LGHNA, YSLEER. V lost 4 bases to trimming and J lost 6 bases, with 15 bases between them. The CDR3 has 14 amino acids. In nucleotides, the CDR3 is TGCGCCAGCAGCCCCCAGGTGTATGATTCTGAAGCTTTCTTT. Translation gives CASSPQVYDSEAFF.

The chain has TRBV2 and TRBJ1-5; D perhaps matches TRBD1 (5 bases). CDR1 is SNHLY, CDR2 FYNNEI, per germline. CDR3 length: 12 residues. V dropped 8 bases and J dropped 6 bases, with 11 bases sitting between them. CDR3 bases: TGTGCCAGCGATGGGGGAGGTCAGCCCCAGCATTTT. It encodes CASDGGGQPQHF.

The chain links TRBV4-1 to TRBJ2-3; 7 bases are a match to TRBD2. This CDR3 is 17 amino acids long. Trimming took 1 base from V and 1 from J; bases not matched to a gene: 8. Germline CDR1 reads MGHRA; CDR2 reads YSYEKL. The CDR3 DNA reads TGCGCCAGCAGCCAAGGGGGCGGGCTAGCGGGCACAGATACGCAGTATTTT. Protein sequence: CASSQGGGLAGTDTQYF.

This CDR3 is CASSQERQGDTEAFF. CDR3 in DNA: TGTGCCAGCAGCCAAGAGAGGCAGGGGGACACTGAAGCTTTCTTT. The rearrangement uses TRBV3-1 (or the pseudogene TRBV3-2) and TRBJ1-1; 7 bases fit TRBD1. Germline-derived CDR1 and CDR2 are LGHDT and YNNKEL (reference sequence). The CDR3 is 15 amino acids. Germline trimming cut 0 bases from V and 3 bases from J; bases unmatched to any gene: 4.